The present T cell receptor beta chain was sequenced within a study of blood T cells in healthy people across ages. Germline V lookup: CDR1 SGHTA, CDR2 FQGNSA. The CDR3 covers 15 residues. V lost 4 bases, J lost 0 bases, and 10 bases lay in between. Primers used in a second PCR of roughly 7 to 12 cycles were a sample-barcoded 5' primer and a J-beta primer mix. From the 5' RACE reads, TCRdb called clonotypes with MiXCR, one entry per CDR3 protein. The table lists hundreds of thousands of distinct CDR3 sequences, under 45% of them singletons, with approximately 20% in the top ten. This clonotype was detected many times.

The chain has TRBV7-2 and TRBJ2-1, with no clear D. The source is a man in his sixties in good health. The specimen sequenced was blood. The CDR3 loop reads CASSSQRSSYNEQFF. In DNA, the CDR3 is TGTGCCAGCAGCTCACAGCGAAGCTCCTACAATGAGCAGTTCTTC.